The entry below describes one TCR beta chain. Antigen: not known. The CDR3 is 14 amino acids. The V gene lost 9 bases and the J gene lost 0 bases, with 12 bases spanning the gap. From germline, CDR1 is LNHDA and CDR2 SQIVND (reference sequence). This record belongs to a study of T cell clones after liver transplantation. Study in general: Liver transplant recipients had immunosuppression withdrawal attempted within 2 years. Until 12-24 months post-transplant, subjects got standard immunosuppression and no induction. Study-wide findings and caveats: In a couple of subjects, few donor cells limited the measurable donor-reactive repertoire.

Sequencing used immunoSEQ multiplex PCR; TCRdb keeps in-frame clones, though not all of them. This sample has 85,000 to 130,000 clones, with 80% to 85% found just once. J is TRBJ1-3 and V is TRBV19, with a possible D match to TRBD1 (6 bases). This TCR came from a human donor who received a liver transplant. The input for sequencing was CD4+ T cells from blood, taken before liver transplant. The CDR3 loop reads CASQDSTSGNTIYF. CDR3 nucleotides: TGTGCCAGCCAGGACAGCACCTCTGGAAACACCATATATTTT. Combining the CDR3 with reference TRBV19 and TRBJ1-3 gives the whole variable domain DGGITQSPKYLFRKEGQNVTLSCEQNLNHDAMYWYRQDPGQGLRLIYYSQIVNDFQKGDIAEGYSVSREKKESFPLTVTSAQKNPTAFYLCASQDSTSGNTIYFGEGSWLTVV.